These T cell receptor beta chains were read from a single sample in a study of blood T cell repertoires in COVID-19. Method: immunoSEQ multiplex PCR; TCRdb's copy keeps in-frame clones and lacks some. The table lists about 160,000 clones, 85% to 95% of them singletons. The specimen was peripheral blood. The receptors stem from an older woman with COVID-19, enrolled during active disease. Both conserved end residues are part of each CDR3. The order of the fields is clone size, D gene, J gene, V gene, CDR3 DNA, CDR3 protein. The D gene is left open where the match is weak. Size values are once, few and many counts, or a class for expanded clones, and some rows have none.

abundance: -; d_gene: -; j_gene: TRBJ1-4; v_gene: TRBV5-5; CDR3nt: TGTGCCAGCAGCTTCACAGTCTCAACTAATGAAAAACTGTTTTTT; CDR3aa: CASSFTVSTNEKLFF
abundance: -; d_gene: -; j_gene: TRBJ1-2; v_gene: TRBV5-4; CDR3nt: TGTGCCAGCAGCTTGGCAGGGAACTATGGCTACACCTTC; CDR3aa: CASSLAGNYGYTF
abundance: -; d_gene: -; j_gene: TRBJ2-6; v_gene: TRBV7-9; CDR3nt: TGTGCCAGCACTGCAGGGATTCTCTCTGGGGCCAACGTCCTGACTTTC; CDR3aa: CASTAGILSGANVLTF
abundance: -; d_gene: -; j_gene: TRBJ1-5; v_gene: TRBV21-1; CDR3nt: TGTGCCAGCAGCAAAGTGGGGGACAGCCTCAATCAGCCCCAGCATTTT; CDR3aa: CASSKVGDSLNQPQHF
abundance: -; d_gene: -; j_gene: TRBJ2-3; v_gene: TRBV9; CDR3nt: TGTGCCAGCAGCGTAGAAGGGGACTCAGATACGCAGTATTTT; CDR3aa: CASSVEGDSDTQYF
abundance: once; d_gene: -; j_gene: TRBJ1-2; v_gene: TRBV19; CDR3nt: TGTGCCAGTAGTATCCGGTTCGGGGAGGGCTACACCTTC; CDR3aa: CASSIRFGEGYTF
abundance: once; d_gene: TRBD1; j_gene: TRBJ2-2; v_gene: TRBV2; CDR3nt: TGTGCCAGCAGCCCTAGGACAGGGCGGAACACCGGGGAGCTGTTTTTT; CDR3aa: CASSPRTGRNTGELFF
abundance: few; d_gene: -; j_gene: TRBJ1-1; v_gene: TRBV7-9; CDR3nt: TGTGCCAGCAGGAGCGTCACTGAAGCTTTCTTT; CDR3aa: CASRSVTEAFF
abundance: -; d_gene: -; j_gene: TRBJ1-2; v_gene: TRBV6-5; CDR3nt: TGTGCCAGCAGTTACTCGAGAGCCTATGGCTACACCTTC; CDR3aa: CASSYSRAYGYTF
abundance: -; d_gene: TRBD1; j_gene: TRBJ2-6; v_gene: TRBV5-1; CDR3nt: TGCGCCAGCGGGACAGGGACTGGGGCCAACGTCCTGACTTTC; CDR3aa: CASGTGTGANVLTF
abundance: -; d_gene: -; j_gene: TRBJ2-2; v_gene: TRBV13; CDR3nt: TGTGCCAGCAGCTCGGACAGTAACACCGGGGAGCTGTTTTTT; CDR3aa: CASSSDSNTGELFF
abundance: -; d_gene: -; j_gene: TRBJ1-1; v_gene: TRBV7-2; CDR3nt: TGTGCCAGCAGCATCCAGGACAGAGCCAACACTGAAGCTTTCTTT; CDR3aa: CASSIQDRANTEAFF
abundance: -; d_gene: -; j_gene: TRBJ2-7; v_gene: TRBV20-1; CDR3nt: TGCAGTGCTATGGACGGGGGAGAGCAGTACTTC; CDR3aa: CSAMDGGEQYF
abundance: -; d_gene: TRBD1; j_gene: TRBJ1-2; v_gene: TRBV6-1; CDR3nt: TGTGCCAGCAGTGAAGCGACAGGGGGCCAGGGCATTCGGGGCTACACCTTC; CDR3aa: CASSEATGGQGIRGYTF
abundance: -; d_gene: -; j_gene: TRBJ1-3; v_gene: TRBV19; CDR3nt: TGTGCCAGTAGTCCACAGGGCGACTCTGGAAACACCATATATTTT; CDR3aa: CASSPQGDSGNTIYF
abundance: -; d_gene: TRBD1; j_gene: TRBJ1-2; v_gene: TRBV7-2; CDR3nt: TGTGCCAGCAGCCCGACAGGGGTTGATGGCTACACCTTC; CDR3aa: CASSPTGVDGYTF
abundance: -; d_gene: TRBD2; j_gene: TRBJ2-7; v_gene: TRBV10-3; CDR3nt: TGTGCCATCAGAGCTAGCGGGGACCCCTACGAGCAGTACTTC; CDR3aa: CAIRASGDPYEQYF
abundance: -; d_gene: -; j_gene: TRBJ2-3; v_gene: TRBV7-7; CDR3nt: TGTGCCAGCAGCCCACATAGCACAGATACGCAGTATTTT; CDR3aa: CASSPHSTDTQYF
abundance: -; d_gene: -; j_gene: TRBJ2-7; v_gene: TRBV6-5; CDR3nt: TGTGCCAGCAGGGGCAGGGGTGGCGAGCAGTACTTC; CDR3aa: CASRGRGGEQYF
abundance: -; d_gene: TRBD2; j_gene: TRBJ2-1; v_gene: TRBV7-3; CDR3nt: TGTGCCAGCAGCTTAAGGTGGACTAGCGGATACAATGAGCAGTTCTTC; CDR3aa: CASSLRWTSGYNEQFF
abundance: -; d_gene: -; j_gene: TRBJ1-3; v_gene: TRBV4-3; CDR3nt: TGCGCCAGCAGCCAAGGGGCCCGGGGAGTGGGAGGAAACACCATATATTTT; CDR3aa: CASSQGARGVGGNTIYF
abundance: -; d_gene: -; j_gene: TRBJ1-1; v_gene: TRBV5-4; CDR3nt: TGTGCCAGCAGCTTTGATATTACAAAAGTGAACACTGAAGCTTTCTTT; CDR3aa: CASSFDITKVNTEAFF
abundance: -; d_gene: -; j_gene: TRBJ1-1; v_gene: TRBV5-8; CDR3nt: TGTGCCGGGATCCAGGACAAACCTGGGACTGAAGCTTTCTTT; CDR3aa: CAGIQDKPGTEAFF
abundance: -; d_gene: -; j_gene: TRBJ1-3; v_gene: TRBV6-5; CDR3nt: TGTGCCAGCACGTCCTCTGGAAACACCATATATTTT; CDR3aa: CASTSSGNTIYF
abundance: once; d_gene: -; j_gene: TRBJ1-4; v_gene: TRBV5-1; CDR3nt: TGCGCCAGCAGCGGTTTAGGGGTAGGCGAAAAACTGTTTTTT; CDR3aa: CASSGLGVGEKLFF
abundance: once; d_gene: -; j_gene: TRBJ1-2; v_gene: TRBV7-9; CDR3nt: TGTGCCAGCAGCTATGGGGTAGGGGCGCGTGGCTACACCTTC; CDR3aa: CASSYGVGARGYTF
abundance: -; d_gene: -; j_gene: TRBJ2-2; v_gene: TRBV9; CDR3nt: TGTGCCAGCAGCGTAGAGACTGCGAACACCGGGGAGCTGTTTTTT; CDR3aa: CASSVETANTGELFF
abundance: few; d_gene: -; j_gene: TRBJ1-2; v_gene: TRBV6-5; CDR3nt: TGTGCCAGCCCAGGACAGAGCCAAAATGGCTACACCTTC; CDR3aa: CASPGQSQNGYTF
abundance: -; d_gene: TRBD2; j_gene: TRBJ2-1; v_gene: TRBV5-1; CDR3nt: TGCGCCAGCAGCCCACGAGGGACTAGCGGGGGCCGAAGCTCCTACAATGAGCAGTTCTTC; CDR3aa: CASSPRGTSGGRSSYNEQFF
abundance: -; d_gene: -; j_gene: TRBJ1-4; v_gene: TRBV7-8; CDR3nt: TGTGCCAGCAGCTTACAGGGTCAGGAAAAACTGTTTTTT; CDR3aa: CASSLQGQEKLFF
abundance: once; d_gene: TRBD1; j_gene: TRBJ2-3; v_gene: TRBV18; CDR3nt: TGTGCCAGCTCACTTCTTCCGGACAGGGGTGGGGATACGCAGTATTTT; CDR3aa: CASSLLPDRGGDTQYF
abundance: -; d_gene: -; j_gene: TRBJ1-3; v_gene: TRBV12-2; CDR3nt: TGTGCAAGTCGCTTAGCCTTGGGACAGGCAGACTCTGGAAACACCATATATTTT; CDR3aa: CASRLALGQADSGNTIYF
abundance: -; d_gene: TRBD1; j_gene: TRBJ1-2; v_gene: TRBV4-2; CDR3nt: TGTGCCAGCAGCCAAGTATGGACAGGGGACTATGGCTACACCTTC; CDR3aa: CASSQVWTGDYGYTF
abundance: -; d_gene: -; j_gene: TRBJ1-5; v_gene: TRBV7-2; CDR3nt: TGTGCCAGCAGCGGATCGGGTGCGCATCAGCCCCAGCATTTT; CDR3aa: CASSGSGAHQPQHF
abundance: -; d_gene: -; j_gene: TRBJ2-3; v_gene: TRBV27; CDR3nt: TGTGCCAGCAGCACTACGTACACAGATACGCAGTATTTT; CDR3aa: CASSTTYTDTQYF
abundance: -; d_gene: TRBD2; j_gene: TRBJ2-1; v_gene: TRBV7-6; CDR3nt: TGTGCCAGCAGTGACCCGGGACTAGCCTACAATGAGCAGTTCTTC; CDR3aa: CASSDPGLAYNEQFF